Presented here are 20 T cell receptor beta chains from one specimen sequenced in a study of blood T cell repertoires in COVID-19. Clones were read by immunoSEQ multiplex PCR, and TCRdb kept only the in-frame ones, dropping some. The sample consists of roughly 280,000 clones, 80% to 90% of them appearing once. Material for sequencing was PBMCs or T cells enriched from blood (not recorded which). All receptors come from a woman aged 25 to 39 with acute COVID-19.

In nucleotides, the CDR3 is TGTGCCAGCAGTTACTCGGCGGAGGGTTATGGCTACACCTTC. As protein: CASSYSAEGYGYTF. The chain links TRBV6-5 to TRBJ1-2; no firm D call. Trimming pared 0 bases from V and 5 bases from J, leaving 10 bases between. The CDR3 runs 14 residues. Germline-derived CDR1 and CDR2 are MNHEY and SVGAGI.

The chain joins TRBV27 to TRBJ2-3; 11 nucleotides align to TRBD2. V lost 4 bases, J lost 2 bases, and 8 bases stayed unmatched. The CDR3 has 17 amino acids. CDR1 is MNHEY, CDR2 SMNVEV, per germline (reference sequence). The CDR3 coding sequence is TGTGCCAGCAGTTCCCCGGGACTAGCGGATACCACAGATACGCAGTATTTT. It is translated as CASSSPGLADTTDTQYF.

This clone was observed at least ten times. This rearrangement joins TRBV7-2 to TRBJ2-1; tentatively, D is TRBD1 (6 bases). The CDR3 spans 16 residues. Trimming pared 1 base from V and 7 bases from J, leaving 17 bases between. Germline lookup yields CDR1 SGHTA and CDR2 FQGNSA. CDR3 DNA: TGTGCCAGCAGCTTAGGGTTGATGAGGGGGAAAAATGAGCAGTTCTTC. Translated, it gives CASSLGLMRGKNEQFF.

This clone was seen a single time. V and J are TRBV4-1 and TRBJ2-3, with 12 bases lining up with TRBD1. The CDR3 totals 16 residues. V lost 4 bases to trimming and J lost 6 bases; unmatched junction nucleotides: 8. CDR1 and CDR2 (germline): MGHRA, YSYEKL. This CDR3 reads CASSPAPGQGADTQYF. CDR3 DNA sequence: TGCGCCAGCAGCCCTGCGCCGGGACAGGGGGCCGATACGCAGTATTTT.

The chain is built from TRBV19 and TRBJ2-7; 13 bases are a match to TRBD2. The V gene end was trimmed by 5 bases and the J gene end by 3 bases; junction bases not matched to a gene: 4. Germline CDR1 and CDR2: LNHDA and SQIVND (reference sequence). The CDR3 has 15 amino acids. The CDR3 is CASSPGLAGIYEQYF. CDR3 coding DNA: TGTGCCAGTAGTCCGGGACTAGCGGGGATCTACGAGCAGTACTTC.

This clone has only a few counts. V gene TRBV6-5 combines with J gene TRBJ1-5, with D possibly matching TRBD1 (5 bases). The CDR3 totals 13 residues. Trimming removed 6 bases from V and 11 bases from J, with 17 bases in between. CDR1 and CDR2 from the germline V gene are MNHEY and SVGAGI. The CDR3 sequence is CASRGGLGLSQHF. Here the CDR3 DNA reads TGTGCCAGCAGGGGGGGACTAGGGTTGTCCCAGCATTTT.

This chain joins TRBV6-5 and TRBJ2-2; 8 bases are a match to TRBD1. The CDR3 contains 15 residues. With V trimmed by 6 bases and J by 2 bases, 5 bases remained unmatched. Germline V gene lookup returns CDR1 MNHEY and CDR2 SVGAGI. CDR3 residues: CASSRDRLNTGELFF. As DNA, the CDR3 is TGTGCCAGCAGCAGGGACAGGCTAAACACCGGGGAGCTGTTTTTT.

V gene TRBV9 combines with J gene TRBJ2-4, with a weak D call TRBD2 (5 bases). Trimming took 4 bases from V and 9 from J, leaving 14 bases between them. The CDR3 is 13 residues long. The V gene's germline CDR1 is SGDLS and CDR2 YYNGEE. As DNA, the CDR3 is TGTGCCAGCAGCCCTACCCTAGCAGGCATTCAGTACTTC. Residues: CASSPTLAGIQYF.

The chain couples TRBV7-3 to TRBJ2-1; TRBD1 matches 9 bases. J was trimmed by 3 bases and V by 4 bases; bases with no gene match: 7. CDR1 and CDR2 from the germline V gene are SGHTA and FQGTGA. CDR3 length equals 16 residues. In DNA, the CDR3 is TGTGCCAGCAGCTCGAACGGACAGGGGCTCTACAATGAGCAGTTCTTC. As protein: CASSSNGQGLYNEQFF.

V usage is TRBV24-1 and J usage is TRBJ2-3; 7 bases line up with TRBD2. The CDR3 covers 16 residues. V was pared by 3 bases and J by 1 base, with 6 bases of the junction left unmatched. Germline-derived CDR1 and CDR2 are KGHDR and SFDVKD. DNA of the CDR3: TGTGCCACCAGTGATCGGGCGGGAGAGCGCACAGATACGCAGTATTTT. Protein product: CATSDRAGERTDTQYF.

The CDR3: CASTRGLETQYF. The DNA for the CDR3 is TGTGCCAGCACCAGGGGTCTGGAGACCCAGTACTTC. The chain recombines TRBV28 with TRBJ2-5; tentative D call: TRBD1 (6 bases). The CDR3 is 12 amino acids. CDR1 MDHEN and CDR2 SYDVKM come from the germline V gene. Between the trimmed V and J ends, which lost 7 bases and 5 bases, there was a span of 11 bases.

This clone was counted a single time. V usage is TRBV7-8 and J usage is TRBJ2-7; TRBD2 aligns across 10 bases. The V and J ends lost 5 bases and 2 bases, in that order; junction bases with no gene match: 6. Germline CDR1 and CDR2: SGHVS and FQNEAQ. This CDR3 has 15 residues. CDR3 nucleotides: TGTGCCAGCAGCCCTAGCGGGAGTATTCCCTACGAGCAGTACTTC. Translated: CASSPSGSIPYEQYF. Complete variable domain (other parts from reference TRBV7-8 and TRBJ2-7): GAGVSQSPRYKVAKRGQDVALRCDPISGHVSLFWYQQALGQGPEFLTYFQNEAQLDKSGLPSDRFFAERPEGSVSTLKIQRTQQEDSAVYLCASSPSGSIPYEQYFGPGTRLTVT.

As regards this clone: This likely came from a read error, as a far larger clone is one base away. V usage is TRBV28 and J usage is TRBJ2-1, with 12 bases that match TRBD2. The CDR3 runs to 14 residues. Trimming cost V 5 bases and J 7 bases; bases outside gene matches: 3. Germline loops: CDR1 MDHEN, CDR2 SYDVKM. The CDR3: CASSGTSGRNEQFF. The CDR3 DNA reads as TGTGCCAGCAGTGGTACTAGCGGGAGGAATGAGCAGTTCTTC.

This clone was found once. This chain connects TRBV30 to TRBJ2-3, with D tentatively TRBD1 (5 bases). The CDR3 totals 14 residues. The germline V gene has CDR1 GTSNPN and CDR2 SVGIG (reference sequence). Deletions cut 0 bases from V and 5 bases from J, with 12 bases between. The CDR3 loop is CAWSVPGMIDTQYF. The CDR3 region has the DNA TGTGCCTGGAGTGTACCAGGGATGATAGATACGCAGTATTTT.

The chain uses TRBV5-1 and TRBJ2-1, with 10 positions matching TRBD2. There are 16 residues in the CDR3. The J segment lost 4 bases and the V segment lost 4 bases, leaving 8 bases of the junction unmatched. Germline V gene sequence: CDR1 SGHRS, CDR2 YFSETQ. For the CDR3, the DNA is TGCGCCAGCAGCCCACAGCGGGAGGGCCGGTACAATGAGCAGTTCTTC. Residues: CASSPQREGRYNEQFF. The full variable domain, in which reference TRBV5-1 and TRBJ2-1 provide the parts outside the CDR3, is KAGVTQTPRYLIKTRGQQVTLSCSPISGHRSVSWYQQTPGQGLQFLFEYFSETQRNKGNFPGRFSGRQFSNSRSEMNVSTLELGDSALYLCASSPQREGRYNEQFFGPGTRLTVL.

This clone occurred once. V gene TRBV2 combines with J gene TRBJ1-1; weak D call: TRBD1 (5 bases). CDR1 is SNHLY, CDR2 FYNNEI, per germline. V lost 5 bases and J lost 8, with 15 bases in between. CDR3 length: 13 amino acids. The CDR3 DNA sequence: TGTGCCAGCAGTTCCGAGTGGGGCATAGAAGCTTTCTTT. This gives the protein CASSSEWGIEAFF.

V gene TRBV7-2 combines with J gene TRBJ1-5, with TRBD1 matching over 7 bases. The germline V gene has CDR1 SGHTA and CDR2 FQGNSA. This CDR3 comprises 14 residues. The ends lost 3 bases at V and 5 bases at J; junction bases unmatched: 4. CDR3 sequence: CASSFYGQDQPQHF. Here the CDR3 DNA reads TGTGCCAGCAGCTTTTACGGACAGGATCAGCCCCAGCATTTT. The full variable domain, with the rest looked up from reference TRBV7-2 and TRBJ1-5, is GAGVSQSPSNKVTEKGKDVELRCDPISGHTALYWYRQSLGQGLEFLIYFQGNSAPDKSGLPSDRFSAERTGGSVSTLTIQRTQQEDSAVYLCASSFYGQDQPQHFGDGTRLSIL.

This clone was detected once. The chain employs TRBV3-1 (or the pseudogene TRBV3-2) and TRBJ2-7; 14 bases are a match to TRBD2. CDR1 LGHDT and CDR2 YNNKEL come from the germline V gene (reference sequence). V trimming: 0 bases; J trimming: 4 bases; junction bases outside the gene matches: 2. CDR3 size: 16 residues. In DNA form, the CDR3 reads TGTGCCAGCAGCCAAGACGGACTAGCGGGGGGTTACGAGCAGTACTTC. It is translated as CASSQDGLAGGYEQYF.

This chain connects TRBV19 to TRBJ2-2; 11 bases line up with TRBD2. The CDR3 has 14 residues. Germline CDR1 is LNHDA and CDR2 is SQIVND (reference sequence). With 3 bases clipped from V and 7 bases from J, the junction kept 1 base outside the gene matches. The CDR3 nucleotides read TGTGCCAGTAGTATTGGACTAGCGGGCGGGGAGCTGTTTTTT. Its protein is CASSIGLAGGELFF.

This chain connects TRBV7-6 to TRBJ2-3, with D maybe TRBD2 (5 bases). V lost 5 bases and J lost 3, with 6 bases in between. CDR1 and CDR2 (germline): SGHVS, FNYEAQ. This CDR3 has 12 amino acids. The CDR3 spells CASSRGTDTQYF. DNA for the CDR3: TGTGCCAGCAGCCGGGGTACAGATACGCAGTATTTT. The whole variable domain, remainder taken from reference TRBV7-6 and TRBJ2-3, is GAGVSQSPRYKVTKRGQDVALRCDPISGHVSLYWYRQALGQGPEFLTYFNYEAQQDKSGLPNDRFSAERPEGSISTLTIQRTEQRDSAMYRCASSRGTDTQYFGPGTRLTVL.